The entry below describes one T cell receptor beta chain. TCRdb's copy holds only in-frame clones and misses some; the assay was immunoSEQ multiplex PCR. Of more than 85,000 clones listed, about 95% are singletons. With V trimmed by 5 bases and J by 3 bases, 0 bases remained unmatched. CDR3 length: 12 residues. Germline V gene sequence: CDR1 SQVTM, CDR2 ANQGSEA. The data are from a study of cytomegalovirus exposure and HLA in healthy donors. The chain couples TRBV29-1 to TRBJ2-7, with 11 nucleotides matching TRBD2. The specimen was PBMCs. The clonotype was recovered from a woman under 30 in good health and CMV-seronegative. CDR3 bases: TGCAGCGTTACTAGCGGGAGCTACGAGCAGTACTTC. Encoded protein: CSVTSGSYEQYF.